This T cell receptor (beta chain) derives from a study of cytomegalovirus exposure and HLA in healthy donors. Measured with immunoSEQ multiplex PCR; TCRdb has only the in-frame clones, and not every one. In the table there are about 330,000 clones, 80% to 90% of which are singletons. Germline V gene data show CDR1 as MGHDK and CDR2 as SYGVNS. This CDR3 is built from 16 residues. The ends lost 6 bases at V and 8 bases at J; junction bases unmatched: 15. The V call is TRBV25-1, the J call TRBJ1-4; 7 bases are shared with TRBD1. The clonotype was recovered from a woman younger than 30 in good health and CMV-seronegative. The sequenced sample consisted of PBMCs. The CDR3, as DNA: TGTGCCAGCAGGCAGACAGGGTTTCTCCCCTTCGAAAAACTGTTTTTT. Its protein product is CASRQTGFLPFEKLFF.